The 9 T cell receptor beta chains listed next were all sequenced from one sample in a study of technical replicates of blood from a few donors. Clones were read by immunoSEQ multiplex PCR, and TCRdb kept only the in-frame ones, dropping some. The table includes more than 75,000 clones, about nine tenths detected once. Sequenced sample: T cells isolated from PBMCs. The source is a human donor in good health.

The chain combines TRBV7-8 with TRBJ1-1; no clear D gene. V lost 2 bases, J lost 2 bases, and 6 bases lay in between. CDR3 length: 13 amino acids. Germline CDR1 reads SGHVS; CDR2 reads FQNEAQ. The CDR3 is CASSLSVNTEAFF. In DNA form, the CDR3 reads TGTGCCAGCAGCTTATCCGTAAACACTGAAGCTTTCTTT.

The chain has TRBV29-1 and TRBJ2-1; TRBD1 might be the D (6 bases). The CDR3 loop spans 15 amino acids. Germline loops: CDR1 SQVTM, CDR2 ANQGSEA. V gave up 6 bases and J gave up 0 bases, with 15 bases separating them. CDR3 protein: CSVIKGQTSYNEQFF. CDR3 bases: TGCAGCGTGATCAAGGGACAAACCTCCTACAATGAGCAGTTCTTC.

Note on this clone: The same CDR3 arises from other DNA sequences in this sample as well. The J gene is TRBJ2-5, the V gene TRBV14; unclear D gene. The CDR3 is 11 residues long. The germline V gene encodes CDR1 SGHDN and CDR2 FVKESK. V lost 3 bases and J 4 bases, leaving 3 bases between the germline ends. The CDR3 is CASSHRETQYF. The CDR3 DNA sequence: TGTGCCAGCAGCCACCGAGAGACCCAGTACTTC.

V and J are TRBV7-9 and TRBJ1-4, with TRBD1 identical over 7 bases. J was trimmed by 1 base and V by 4 bases; bases with no gene match: 9. This CDR3 is 17 amino acids long. Germline V gene lookup returns CDR1 SEHNR and CDR2 FQNEAQ (reference sequence). CDR3 sequence reads: CASSSKRSGGTNEKLFF. DNA of the CDR3: TGTGCCAGCAGCTCGAAACGTTCAGGGGGAACTAATGAAAAACTGTTTTTT.

V is TRBV7-8 and J is TRBJ1-5, with 7 bases fitting TRBD1. Germline-derived CDR1 and CDR2 are SGHVS and FQNEAQ. This CDR3 comprises 16 residues. The J segment lost 0 bases and the V segment lost 5 bases, leaving 7 bases of the junction unmatched. CDR3 sequence (DNA): TGTGCCAGCAGCCAATCACAGGGGACTAGCAATCAGCCCCAGCATTTT. This sequence encodes CASSQSQGTSNQPQHF. Full variable domain (missing parts from reference TRBV7-8 and TRBJ1-5): GAGVSQSPRYKVAKRGQDVALRCDPISGHVSLFWYQQALGQGPEFLTYFQNEAQLDKSGLPSDRFFAERPEGSVSTLKIQRTQQEDSAVYLCASSQSQGTSNQPQHFGDGTRLSIL.

The gene calls are TRBV4-1 and TRBJ1-5; 8 positions agree with TRBD1. The CDR3 length is 14 residues. The germline V gene has CDR1 MGHRA and CDR2 YSYEKL. V lost 4 bases and J lost 2; bases outside the gene matches: 1. CDR3 loop: CASSRQGRNQPQHF. The CDR3 DNA is TGCGCCAGCAGCCGACAGGGGCGCAATCAGCCCCAGCATTTT.

CDR3 sequence (DNA): TGTGCCAGCAGCGCAATACGGACAGCGAGGTACGAGCAGTACTTC. This translates into CASSAIRTARYEQYF. The chain links TRBV11-2 to TRBJ2-7; perhaps TRBD1 as D (6 bases). The CDR3 sequence is 15 residues long. The V gene's germline CDR1 is SGHAT and CDR2 FQNNGV. V was clipped by 5 bases and J by 4 bases, with 18 bases between them.

This clone was recorded only once. The chain combines TRBV4-1 with TRBJ2-1, with TRBD2 identical over 10 bases. Unmatched junction bases numbered 8, after V lost 6 bases and J lost 12 bases. The CDR3 consists of 13 residues. Germline V gene data show CDR1 as MGHRA and CDR2 as YSYEKL. This CDR3 is CASRLGLADLQFF. The CDR3 region has the DNA TGCGCCAGCAGGCTAGGACTAGCGGATTTGCAGTTCTTC.

J is TRBJ2-2 and V is TRBV4-1, with 7 bases lining up with TRBD1. CDR1 and CDR2 (germline): MGHRA, YSYEKL. The ends lost 3 bases at V and 5 bases at J; junction bases unmatched: 0. This CDR3 spans 13 amino acids. In DNA form, the CDR3 reads TGCGCCAGCAGCCAGGGACAGACCGGGGAGCTGTTTTTT. This sequence encodes CASSQGQTGELFF.